A single T cell receptor (beta chain) is shown here with its context. This clonotype registers as medium-sized (0.01 to 0.1%) within its sample. It lacks a known antigen. The input lacks base qualities; no much larger clone sits a single base away. Bone marrow was sampled from every patient at the time of active disease. Bone marrow mononuclear cells were isolated by Ficoll-Hypaque density gradient centrifugation. To remove myeloma plasma cells, the cells were labeled with CD138 magnetic microbeads on a MACS separator, and CD138-negative cells were then collected by negative selection. Flow cytometry on an Attune NxT with CD138 antibodies was used to check the purity of the isolated cells. Total RNA was extracted using TRIzol reagent and was quantified on a NanoDrop spectrophotometer. Paired RNA-seq and IR-seq were performed on each patient's CD138-negative bone marrow sample. The data derive from a study of read filtering for tumor transcriptome and immune sequencing (TCRdb year 2020). Regarding the research as a whole: Of the patients in the cohort, more than 16 were male and fewer than 15 were female, and their mean age was about 70 years, with a range of about 47 to 85. By revised international staging, eight or nine patients were R-ISS I, around 15 were R-ISS II and 7 were R-ISS III. Whole-transcriptome libraries were prepared with the TruSeq RNA Access Library Prep Kit after DNase treatment. TCR-region mapped reads per sample ranged from about 4 to 10.27 million with IR-seq versus only roughly 80 to 1273 with RNA-seq. TCR repertoires obtained by targeted immune repertoire sequencing and by bulk whole-transcriptome sequencing performed on the same bone marrow samples were compared. A main aim was a read-filtering strategy for immune repertoire data, specifically whether clonotypes supported by a single read should be removed. The paper as a whole reports these results and caveats: Compared with RNA-seq, IR-seq captured clonotypes at much higher depth and more reliably, and a smaller IR-seq throughput was enough to identify most shared clonotypes. The sorted CD138-negative fraction was a mixed bone marrow immune population, not purified T cells. When single-read clonotypes were removed, the proportions of shared clonotypes in IR-seq and RNA-seq correlated more strongly. Single-read clonotypes made up roughly four fifths of clonotypes but only roughly 3.5% of total reads in IR-seq, compared with about 77% of clonotypes and around 41% of reads in RNA-seq.

TCR libraries were built from 400 ng RNA with the Immunoverse kit, using molecular barcoded adaptors covering alpha/delta and beta/gamma chains. TCR library preparation used the same RNA that was used for transcriptome sequencing. TCR libraries were sequenced on an Illumina HiSeq 4000 with 2 x 150 cycles. The authors' analysis ran thus. TCR reads were aligned to human V, D, J and C references and assembled into CDR3 clonotypes with MiXCR, including quality filtering and error correction. Clonotype counts and gene usage diversity were analyzed with the tcR package in R. Raw mapping reads were checked after the RNA-seq reads had been mapped by STAR aligner version 2.5.3a onto the human GRCh37 genome. To test the effect of sequencing depth on detected clonotypes, IR-seq fastq files were randomly downsampled using Seqtk 1.3. TCRdb trimmed the raw reads at Q25, called clones with MiXCR and kept productive beta chains. A single entry per CDR3 protein holds the most common genes and DNA from its merged rows. These V and J calls derive from TCRdb rather than the authors' analysis. The sample profile shows about 39,000 distinct CDR3 sequences; 14% of them were found once. The ten largest account for 5.5% to 7% of the sample.

CDR1 and CDR2 were assigned from the germline V gene as MDHEN and SYDVKM. The germline ends are 8 bases apart after V is trimmed by 5 bases and J by 3 bases. The CDR3, from cysteine to phenylalanine, totals 13 residues. CDR3 DNA is the only sequence kept; it has 39 bases, read in frame from the first base. The chain was built from TRBV28 and TRBJ2-1; the D gene is unclear. Sequenced input: a population of CD138-negative cells sorted from bone marrow. Per the publication, the cell subset or site label means: bone marrow mononuclear cells depleted of CD138+ plasma/myeloma cells by negative magnetic selection. The TCR originated in a donor aged 40 or over with multiple myeloma. The CDR3 sequence is CASSPRDYNEQFF. The base sequence is TGTGCCAGCAGTCCCAGAGACTACAATGAGCAGTTCTTC.